This note documents a single TCR beta chain sequence. The germline CDR1 and CDR2 sequences are SGHDN and FVKESK. Germline trimming cut 5 bases from V and 0 bases from J; bases unmatched to any gene: 8. The CDR3 length is 17 residues. Repertoires were generated with immunoSEQ multiplex PCR, while TCRdb's copy carries only in-frame clones and drops some. The sample consists of 640,000 or so clones, 80% to 90% of them appearing once. These data belong to a study of shared T cell receptors in the human thymus. This sample was also put to use in a study of human thymus T cells. That work contributes: Immunologically healthy infants in Finland undergoing congenital heart defect surgery were the donors. The study used thymus tissue resected during corrective heart surgery.

The receptor's source is a boy under three years old with a congenital heart defect. The chain recombines TRBV14 with TRBJ2-3; TRBD1 agrees at 10 bases. Sequencing used thymocytes. The CDR3: CASSFKMGQGSTDTQYF. The CDR3 DNA follows: TGTGCCAGCAGCTTTAAAATGGGACAGGGGAGCACAGATACGCAGTATTTT.